Following are 3 T cell receptor beta chains from one sample sequenced in a study of T-cell memory formation after mild COVID-19. TCRdb passed the 5' RACE reads through MiXCR, listing each CDR3 protein once. The sample contains about 600,000 distinct CDR3 sequences, 20% to 25% of which appear only once. What was sequenced was PBMCs or a T cell subset sorted from them (not recorded which). The source is an adult woman who had mild COVID-19 (a few samples of this study predate the infection). Cell type and time point are not known.

A few counts support this clonotype. V usage is TRBV2 and J usage is TRBJ1-1, with D unresolved. CDR1 SNHLY and CDR2 FYNNEI come from the germline V gene. The ends were cut back, 4 bases at V and 1 base at J, with 10 bases in the middle. The CDR3 is 14 amino acids. The CDR3 sequence is CASSALRKNTEAFF. In nucleotides, the CDR3 is TGTGCCAGCAGTGCATTGAGGAAGAACACTGAAGCTTTCTTT.

In this sample, this clonotype turned up a few times. The CDR3, as DNA: TGTGCCAGCAGCGCGGGGCTCTTTGGAGACAGGCGCACCGGGGAGCTGTTTTTT. Its protein product is CASSAGLFGDRRTGELFF. The J gene is TRBJ2-2, the V gene TRBV5-5; TRBD1 or TRBD2 may be the D gene (6 bases each). In germline, CDR1 is SGHKS, CDR2 YYEKEE (reference sequence). Trimming took off 4 bases at V and 4 bases at J, with 23 bases between the two ends. The CDR3 covers 18 residues.

This clonotype has at least ten counts. The chain couples TRBV5-1 to TRBJ2-3; D assignment may be TRBD1 or TRBD2 (6 bases each). The CDR3 extends over 15 amino acids. CDR1 is SGHRS, CDR2 YFSETQ, per germline. Trimming removed 5 bases from V and 0 bases from J, with 13 bases in between. CDR3 region: CASRRTGTSTDTQYF. CDR3 coding DNA: TGCGCCAGCAGACGCACAGGGACTAGCACAGATACGCAGTATTTT.